This T cell receptor beta chain appears in the sequencing data of a study of regulatory T cells in long-lasting Graves disease. About the research overall: Positive TSH receptor antibodies alongside over 5 years of antithyroid drugs were what marked Graves' disease as persistent.

CDR3 regions were amplified by Arm-PCR using iRepertoire HTBI primers to build TCR beta libraries. In the source study's methods: The samples yielded some 62 TRBV and more than twelve TRBJ segments. TCRdb processed the multiplex PCR reads anew with MiXCR; each CDR3 protein has one entry. The V and J calls follow TCRdb's processing rather than the paper's. The table lists fewer than 550,000 distinct CDR3 sequences, roughly a fifth of them singletons, with less than 9% in the top ten. Study-wide results and caveats: A reduction in accuracy may have resulted from the small sample size. In persistent patients, shared public clonotypes (2,741) outnumbered those in new patients (approximately 940).

As for time point: persistent/refractory GD, antithyroid drugs over 5 years with positive TRAb. RNA from PBMCs was the source of the TCR library. The V and J ends lost 3 bases and 4 bases respectively, with 16 bases between them. Germline V gene lookup returns CDR1 SNHLY and CDR2 FYNNEI. This CDR3 is built from 17 residues. There are many counts of this clonotype. Its antigen is still unknown. The chain recombines TRBV2 with TRBJ2-6; D not resolved. Sample: peripheral blood mononuclear cells (PBMCs), taken when the disease was refractory, from a patient treated with antithyroid drugs. The TCR was taken from a female donor with Graves disease. The CDR3 loop is CASSDRARAKGANVLTF. The CDR3 DNA reads TGTGCCAGCAGTGATAGGGCCCGGGCGAAAGGGGCCAACGTCCTGACTTTC.